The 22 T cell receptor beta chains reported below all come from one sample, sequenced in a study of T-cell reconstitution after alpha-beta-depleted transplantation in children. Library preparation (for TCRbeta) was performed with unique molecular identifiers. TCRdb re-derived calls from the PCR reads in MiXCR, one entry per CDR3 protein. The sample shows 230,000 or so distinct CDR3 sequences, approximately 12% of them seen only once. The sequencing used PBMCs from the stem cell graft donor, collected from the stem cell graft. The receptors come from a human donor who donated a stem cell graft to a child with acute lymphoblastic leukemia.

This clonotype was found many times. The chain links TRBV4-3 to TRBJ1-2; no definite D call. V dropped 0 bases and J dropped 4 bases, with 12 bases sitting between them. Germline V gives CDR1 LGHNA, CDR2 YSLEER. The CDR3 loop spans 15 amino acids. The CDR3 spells CASSQDWGQGYGYTF. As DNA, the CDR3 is TGCGCCAGCAGCCAAGACTGGGGTCAAGGCTATGGCTACACCTTC.

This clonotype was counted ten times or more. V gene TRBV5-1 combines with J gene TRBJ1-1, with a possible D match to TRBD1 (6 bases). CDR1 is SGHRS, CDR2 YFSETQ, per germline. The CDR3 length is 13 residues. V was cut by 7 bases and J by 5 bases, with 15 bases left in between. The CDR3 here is CASAAGAGTEAFF. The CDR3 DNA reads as TGCGCCAGCGCAGCGGGGGCAGGGACTGAAGCTTTCTTT. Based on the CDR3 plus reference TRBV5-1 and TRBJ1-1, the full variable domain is KAGVTQTPRYLIKTRGQQVTLSCSPISGHRSVSWYQQTPGQGLQFLFEYFSETQRNKGNFPGRFSGRQFSNSRSEMNVSTLELGDSALYLCASAAGAGTEAFFGQGTRLTVV.

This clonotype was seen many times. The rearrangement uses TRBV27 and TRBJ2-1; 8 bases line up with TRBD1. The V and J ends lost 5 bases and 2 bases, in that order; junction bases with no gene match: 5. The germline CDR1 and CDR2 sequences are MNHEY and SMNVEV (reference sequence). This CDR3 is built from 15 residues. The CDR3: CASSMTGATYNEQFF. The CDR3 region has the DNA TGTGCCAGCAGTATGACAGGGGCCACCTACAATGAGCAGTTCTTC.

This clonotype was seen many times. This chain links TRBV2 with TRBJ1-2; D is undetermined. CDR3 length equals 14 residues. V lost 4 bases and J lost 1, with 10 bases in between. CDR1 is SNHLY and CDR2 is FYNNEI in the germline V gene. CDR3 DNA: TGTGCCAGCAGTGTTAAACGATTTAACTATGGCTACACCTTC. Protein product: CASSVKRFNYGYTF.

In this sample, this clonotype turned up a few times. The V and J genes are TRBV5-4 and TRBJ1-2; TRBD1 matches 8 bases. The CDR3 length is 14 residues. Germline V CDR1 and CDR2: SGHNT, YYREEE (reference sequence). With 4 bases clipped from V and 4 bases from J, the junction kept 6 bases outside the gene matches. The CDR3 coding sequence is TGTGCCAGCAGCCCAGGGGGCAGGAGCTATGGCTACACCTTC. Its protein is CASSPGGRSYGYTF.

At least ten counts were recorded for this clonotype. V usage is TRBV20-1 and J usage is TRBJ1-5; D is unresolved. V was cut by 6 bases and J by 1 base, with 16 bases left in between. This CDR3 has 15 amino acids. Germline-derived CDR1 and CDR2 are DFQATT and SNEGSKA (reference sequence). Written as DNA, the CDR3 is TGCAGTGCCAAAGAGGCAGCCGTAAGCAATCAGCCCCAGCATTTT. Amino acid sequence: CSAKEAAVSNQPQHF.

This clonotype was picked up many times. The DNA of the CDR3 is TGCGCCAGCAGCCAAGGCCCCGGGACCACTGGCACAGATACGCAGTATTTT. This encodes CASSQGPGTTGTDTQYF. The chain combines TRBV4-3 with TRBJ2-3; D possibly matches TRBD1 or TRBD2 (5 bases each). CDR1 and CDR2 (germline): LGHNA, YSLEER. V was trimmed by 1 base and J by 1 base, leaving 15 bases between them. The CDR3 has 17 amino acids.

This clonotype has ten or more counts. CDR3 bases: TGTGCCAGCAGCAGTAGACAGGGAAGTCGCTACGAGCAGTACTTC. Translating it yields CASSSRQGSRYEQYF. The rearrangement links TRBV7-9 to TRBJ2-7, with TRBD1 matching over 7 bases. The CDR3 length is 15 residues. With V trimmed by 5 bases and J by 3 bases, 10 bases remained unmatched. In germline, CDR1 is SEHNR, CDR2 FQNEAQ (reference sequence).

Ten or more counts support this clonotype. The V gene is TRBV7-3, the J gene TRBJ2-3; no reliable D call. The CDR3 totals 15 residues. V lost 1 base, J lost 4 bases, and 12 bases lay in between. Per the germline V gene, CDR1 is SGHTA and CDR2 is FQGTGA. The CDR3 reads CASSLNVADPDTQYF. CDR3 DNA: TGTGCCAGCAGCTTAAACGTGGCGGACCCAGATACGCAGTATTTT.

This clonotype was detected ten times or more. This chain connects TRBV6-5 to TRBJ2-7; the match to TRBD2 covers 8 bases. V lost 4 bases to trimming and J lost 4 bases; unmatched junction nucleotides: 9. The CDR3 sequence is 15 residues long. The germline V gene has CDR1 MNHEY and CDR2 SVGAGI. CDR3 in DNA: TGTGCCAGCAGTTCCATGGCGGGGGGCCCGTACGAGCAGTACTTC. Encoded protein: CASSSMAGGPYEQYF.

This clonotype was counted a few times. In DNA, the CDR3 is TGTGCCAGCAGCTTCCTATCAGGGGACGGCTACACCTTC. Protein: CASSFLSGDGYTF. The rearrangement links TRBV7-2 to TRBJ1-2; D possibly corresponds to TRBD1 (6 bases). This CDR3 is 13 amino acids long. The V gene lost 3 bases and the J gene lost 8 bases, with 13 bases spanning the gap. Germline loops: CDR1 SGHTA, CDR2 FQGNSA.

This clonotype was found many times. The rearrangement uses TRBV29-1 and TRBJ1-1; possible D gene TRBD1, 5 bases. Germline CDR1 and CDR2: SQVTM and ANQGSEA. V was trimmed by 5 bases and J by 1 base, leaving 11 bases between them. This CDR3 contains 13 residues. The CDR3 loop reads CSVPTAQNTEAFF. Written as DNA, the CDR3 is TGCAGCGTTCCGACAGCCCAGAACACTGAAGCTTTCTTT.

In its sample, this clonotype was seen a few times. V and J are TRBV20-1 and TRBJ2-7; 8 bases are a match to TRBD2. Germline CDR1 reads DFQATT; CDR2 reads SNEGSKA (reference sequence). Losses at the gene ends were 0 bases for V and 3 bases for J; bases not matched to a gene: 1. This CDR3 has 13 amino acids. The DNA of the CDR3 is TGCAGTGCTAGAGATCGGGGGGGCTACGAGCAGTACTTC. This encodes CSARDRGGYEQYF.

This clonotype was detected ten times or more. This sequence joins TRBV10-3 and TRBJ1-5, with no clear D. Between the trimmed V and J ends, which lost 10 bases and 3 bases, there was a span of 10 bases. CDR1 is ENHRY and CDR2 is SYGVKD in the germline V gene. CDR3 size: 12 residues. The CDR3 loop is CAKQRDNQPQHF. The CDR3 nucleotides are TGTGCCAAACAGAGGGACAATCAGCCCCAGCATTTT.

Here the CDR3 reads CATSRDTGVRNEQYF. The CDR3, as DNA: TGTGCCACCAGCAGAGATACGGGCGTTCGGAACGAGCAGTACTTC. The J gene is TRBJ2-7, the V gene TRBV15, with D uncertain. This CDR3 region has 15 residues. Germline assignment: CDR1 LNHNV and CDR2 YYDKDF (reference sequence). The V and J ends lost 0 bases and 5 bases respectively, with 14 bases between them.

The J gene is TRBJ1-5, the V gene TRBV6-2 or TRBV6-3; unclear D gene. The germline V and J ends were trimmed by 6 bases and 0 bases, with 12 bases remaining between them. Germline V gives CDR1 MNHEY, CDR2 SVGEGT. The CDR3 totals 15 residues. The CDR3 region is CASSPVSRSNQPQHF. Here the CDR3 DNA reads TGTGCCAGCAGCCCCGTAAGTCGTAGCAATCAGCCCCAGCATTTT.

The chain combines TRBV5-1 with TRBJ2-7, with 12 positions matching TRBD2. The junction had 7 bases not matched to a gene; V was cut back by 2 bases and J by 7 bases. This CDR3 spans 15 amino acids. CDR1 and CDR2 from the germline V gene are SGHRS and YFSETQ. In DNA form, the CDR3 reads TGCGCCAGCAGCTTTACTAGCGGGGGGCCGGGAGAGCAGTACTTC. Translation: CASSFTSGGPGEQYF.

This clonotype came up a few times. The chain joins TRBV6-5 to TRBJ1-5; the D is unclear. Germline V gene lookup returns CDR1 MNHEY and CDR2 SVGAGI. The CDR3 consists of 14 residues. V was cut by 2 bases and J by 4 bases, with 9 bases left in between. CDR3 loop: CASSYSGFNQPQHF. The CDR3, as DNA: TGTGCCAGCAGTTACAGCGGCTTTAATCAGCCCCAGCATTTT.

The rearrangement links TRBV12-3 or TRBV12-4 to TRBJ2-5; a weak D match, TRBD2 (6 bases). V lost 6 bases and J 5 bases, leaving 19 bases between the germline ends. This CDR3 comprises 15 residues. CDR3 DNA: TGTGCCAGCAGCCGGGGACTCAGTCAGATGGAGACCCAGTACTTC. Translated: CASSRGLSQMETQYF.

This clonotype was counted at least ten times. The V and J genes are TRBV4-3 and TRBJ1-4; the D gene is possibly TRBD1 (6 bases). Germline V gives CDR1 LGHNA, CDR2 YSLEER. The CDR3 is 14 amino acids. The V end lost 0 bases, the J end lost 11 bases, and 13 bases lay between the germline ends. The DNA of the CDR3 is TGCGCCAGCAGCCAAGAATGGCACAGGGAGAAACTGTTTTTT. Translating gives CASSQEWHREKLFF.

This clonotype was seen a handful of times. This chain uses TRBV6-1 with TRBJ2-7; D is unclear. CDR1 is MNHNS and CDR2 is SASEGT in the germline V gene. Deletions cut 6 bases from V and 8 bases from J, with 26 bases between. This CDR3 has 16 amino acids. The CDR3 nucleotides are TGTGCCAGCAGCTCTGGAGAGGACCCCCCTCCGCGGAAGCAGTACTTC. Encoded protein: CASSSGEDPPPRKQYF.

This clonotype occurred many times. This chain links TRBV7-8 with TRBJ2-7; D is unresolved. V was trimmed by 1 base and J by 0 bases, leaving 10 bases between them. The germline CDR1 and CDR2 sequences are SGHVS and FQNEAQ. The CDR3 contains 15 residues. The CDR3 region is CASSLEATTSYEQYF. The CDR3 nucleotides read TGTGCCAGCAGCTTAGAGGCGACGACCTCCTACGAGCAGTACTTC.